This T cell receptor beta chain was recovered during a study of blood T cell repertoires in COVID-19. Study as a whole: Sites across the United States, Italy and Spain contributed samples from acute and convalescent COVID-19.

Germline V gene lookup returns CDR1 KGHSH and CDR2 LQKENI. This CDR3 is built from 15 residues. V dropped 6 bases and J dropped 2; count of bases not matched to a gene: 4. How the authors handled the data: Nucleated cell counts were estimated from reference gene primer amplification. Clones were read by immunoSEQ multiplex PCR, and TCRdb kept only the in-frame ones, dropping some. The D gene and trimming were derived from the DNA, and the V and J assignments and clone size from that table. The sample contains 210,000 or so clones, roughly nine tenths of which appear only once. About this clone itself: Other DNA variants within this sample encode the same CDR3.

The sequenced sample was peripheral blood. The chain links TRBV18 to TRBJ1-4; 9 bases line up with TRBD1. This TCR derives from a woman in her forties or fifties with acute or convalescent COVID-19. The CDR3 DNA follows: TGTGCCAGCTCGCCAGGACAGGGGACTAATGAAAAACTGTTTTTT. This gives the protein CASSPGQGTNEKLFF.